This TCR beta chain was found in a study of blood T cell repertoires in COVID-19. This CDR3 has 15 amino acids. Trimming removed 4 bases at V and 6 bases at J, with 17 bases between. Germline lookup yields CDR1 SGHRS and CDR2 YFSETQ. Donors were grouped by their self-reported clinical history. TCRdb's copy holds only in-frame clones and misses some; the assay was immunoSEQ multiplex PCR. Among approximately 320,000 clones listed, approximately 90% were seen once. Sequencing was performed on PBMCs or T cells enriched from blood (not recorded which). The clonotype was recovered from a woman aged 18-29 years who had recovered from COVID-19. The chain links TRBV5-1 to TRBJ2-1; D may be TRBD2 (5 bases). The CDR3 sequence is CASSDSASPFNEQFF. In DNA, the CDR3 is TGCGCCAGCAGCGATTCGGCTAGCCCATTCAATGAGCAGTTCTTC.